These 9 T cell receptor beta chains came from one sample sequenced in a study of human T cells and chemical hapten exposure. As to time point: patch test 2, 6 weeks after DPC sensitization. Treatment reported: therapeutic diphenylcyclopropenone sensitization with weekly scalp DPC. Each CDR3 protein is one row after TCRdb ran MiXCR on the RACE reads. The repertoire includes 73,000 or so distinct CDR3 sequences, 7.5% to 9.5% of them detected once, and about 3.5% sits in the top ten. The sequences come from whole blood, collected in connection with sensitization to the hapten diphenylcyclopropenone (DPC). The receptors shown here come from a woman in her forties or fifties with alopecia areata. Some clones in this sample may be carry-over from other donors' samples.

CDR3 amino acids: CASLVGTSTDTQYF. The CDR3 bases are TGTGCCAGTTTGGTGGGGACTAGCACAGATACGCAGTATTTT. The V and J genes are TRBV28 and TRBJ2-3; tentative D call: TRBD2 (6 bases). V was clipped by 9 bases and J by 0 bases, with 13 bases between them. Germline CDR1 MDHEN, CDR2 SYDVKM. The CDR3 has 14 residues. Combining the CDR3 with reference TRBV28 and TRBJ2-3 gives the whole variable domain DVKVTQSSRYLVKRTGEKVFLECVQDMDHENMFWYRQDPGLGLRLIYFSYDVKMKEKGDIPEGYSVSREKKERFSLILESASTNQTSMYLCASLVGTSTDTQYFGPGTRLTVL.

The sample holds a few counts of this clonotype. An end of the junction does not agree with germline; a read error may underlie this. The CDR3 loop reads CASNLAGQRGAELFF. The CDR3 DNA is TGCGCCAGCAACTTGGCCGGCCAGCGGGGGGCGGAGCTGTTTTTT. The J gene is TRBJ2-2, the V gene TRBV5-1; 9 bases align to TRBD2. This CDR3 is 15 amino acids long. Germline values: CDR1 SGHRS, CDR2 YFSETQ.

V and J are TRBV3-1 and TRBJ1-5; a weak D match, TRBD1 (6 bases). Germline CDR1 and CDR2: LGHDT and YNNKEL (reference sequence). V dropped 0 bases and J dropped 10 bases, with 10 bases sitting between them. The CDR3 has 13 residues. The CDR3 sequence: CASSQEWGHPQHF. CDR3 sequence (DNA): TGTGCCAGCAGCCAAGAATGGGGACATCCCCAGCATTTT.

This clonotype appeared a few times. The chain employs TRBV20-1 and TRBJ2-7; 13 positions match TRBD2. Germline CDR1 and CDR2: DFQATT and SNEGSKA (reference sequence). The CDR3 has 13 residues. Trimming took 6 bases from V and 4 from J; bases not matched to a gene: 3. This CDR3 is CSAWTSGSYEQYF. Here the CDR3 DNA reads TGCAGTGCCTGGACTAGCGGGAGTTACGAGCAGTACTTC.

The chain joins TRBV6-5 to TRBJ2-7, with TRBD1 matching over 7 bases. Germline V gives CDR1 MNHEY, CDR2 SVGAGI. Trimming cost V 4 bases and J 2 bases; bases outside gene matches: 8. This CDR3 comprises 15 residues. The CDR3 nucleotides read TGTGCCAGCAGTTCGGTAAACAGGGGAACCTACGAGCAGTACTTC. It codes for CASSSVNRGTYEQYF.

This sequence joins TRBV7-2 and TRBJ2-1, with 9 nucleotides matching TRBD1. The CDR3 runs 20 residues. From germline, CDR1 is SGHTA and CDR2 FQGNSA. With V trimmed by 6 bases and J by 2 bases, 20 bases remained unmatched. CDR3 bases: TGTGCCAGCAGAACCTTAGGGGGGACAGGGTGGGACGTCCCCTACAATGAGCAGTTCTTC. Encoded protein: CASRTLGGTGWDVPYNEQFF.

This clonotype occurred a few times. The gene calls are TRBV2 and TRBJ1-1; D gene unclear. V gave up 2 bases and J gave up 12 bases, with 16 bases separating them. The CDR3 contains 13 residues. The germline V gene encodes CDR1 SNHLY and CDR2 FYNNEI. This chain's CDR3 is CASSETFLSGTFF. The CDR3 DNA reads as TGTGCCAGCAGTGAAACCTTCTTATCGGGGACTTTCTTT.

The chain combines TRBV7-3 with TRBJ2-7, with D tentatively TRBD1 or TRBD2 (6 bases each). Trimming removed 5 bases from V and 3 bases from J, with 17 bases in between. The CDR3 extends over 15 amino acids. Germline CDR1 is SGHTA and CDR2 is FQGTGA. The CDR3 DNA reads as TGTGCCAGCAGCCCTCTCGGGGGCAGCTACTACGAGCAGTACTTC. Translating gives CASSPLGGSYYEQYF.

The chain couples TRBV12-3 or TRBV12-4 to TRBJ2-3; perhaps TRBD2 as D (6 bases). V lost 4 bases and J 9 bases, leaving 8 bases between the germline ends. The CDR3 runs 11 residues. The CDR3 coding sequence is TGTGCCAGCAGTTCAGCGGGCACGCAGTATTTT. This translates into CASSSAGTQYF.